This TCR beta chain stems from a study of radiotherapy plus CTLA-4 blockade in lung cancer. The CDR3 loop spans 14 amino acids. CDR1 and CDR2 (germline): MNHNS, SASEGT. V lost 7 bases, J lost 2 bases, and 14 bases lay in between. The assay was immunoSEQ multiplex PCR, and TCRdb's table has in-frame clones only and misses some. Of fewer than 140,000 clones in the sample, over 65% were seen once. Sequenced material: peripheral blood, taken from a patient treated with radiotherapy plus ipilimumab. V and J are TRBV6-1 and TRBJ1-2; D gene uncertain. The origin of this receptor is a human donor with non-small cell lung cancer that progressed on radiotherapy plus ipilimumab. Some clones in this sample may be carry-over from other donors' samples. The CDR3: CASIQDGGNYGYTF. In DNA form, the CDR3 reads TGTGCCAGCATCCAGGACGGAGGCAACTATGGCTACACCTTC.